These 29 T cell receptor beta chains originate from one sample sequenced in a study of low-dose radiotherapy and immunotherapy resistance in tumors (dated by TCRdb to between 2022 and 2023). The time point label for this specimen denotes: after trial treatment. The sample's treatment or condition, from its label and the paper: LDRT plus nivolumab, ipilimumab, low-dose cyclophosphamide and aspirin (RACIN trial). Sequencing took place on an Illumina HiSeq 2500. Superscript III and a set of TRAV- and TRBV-specific primers were used to synthesize first-strand cDNA, so that both TCRalpha and TCRbeta chains were covered. TCRs were amplified with Phusion for around 19 PCR cycles, with a constant-region primer paired with the adapter attached to the V primers. The raw public data were reprocessed by TCRdb itself: fastp quality trimming at Q25, MiXCR clonotype calling, in-frame beta chains only. Rows are combined by CDR3 protein, so each entry shows the most common genes and DNA. This sample has about 100,000 distinct CDR3 sequences in its table, and around 21% of those were observed once. The ten largest account for approximately 4% of the sample.

The input for sequencing was PBMCs, taken after low-dose radiotherapy plus immunotherapy. The origin of the receptors is a male donor with prostate cancer.

At least ten counts were recorded for this clonotype. This chain uses TRBV11-2 with TRBJ2-5; D is possibly TRBD1 (5 bases). The CDR3 sequence is 15 residues long. Trimming cost V 5 bases and J 0 bases, with 13 bases left between them. CDR1 SGHAT and CDR2 FQNNGV come from the germline V gene. CDR3 nucleotide sequence: TGTGCCAGCAGCCTCTCCCAGACAGACCAAGAGACCCAGTACTTC. It translates to CASSLSQTDQETQYF.

This clonotype was seen many times. CDR3 in DNA: TGCGCCAGCAGCGAGGGACAGGGGGCAAGAGATACGCAGTATTTT. The encoded protein is CASSEGQGARDTQYF. The V call is TRBV5-1, the J call TRBJ2-3, with 12 bases matching TRBD1. The CDR3 is 15 residues long. J gave up 5 bases and V 4 bases, and 5 bases lay outside the gene matches. Looked up from germline, CDR1 is SGHRS and CDR2 is YFSETQ. Full variable domain (remainder filled in from reference TRBV5-1 and TRBJ2-3): KAGVTQTPRYLIKTRGQQVTLSCSPISGHRSVSWYQQTPGQGLQFLFEYFSETQRNKGNFPGRFSGRQFSNSRSEMNVSTLELGDSALYLCASSEGQGARDTQYFGPGTRLTVL.

Ten or more counts support this clonotype. This chain links TRBV5-1 with TRBJ2-1; the match to TRBD1 covers 10 bases. V shed 3 bases, J shed 9 bases, and the junction held 12 bases outside the gene matches. Germline CDR1 SGHRS, CDR2 YFSETQ. The CDR3 consists of 16 residues. CDR3 in DNA: TGCGCCAGCAGCTCAACCACCGGGACAGGGGCGGGTGAGCAGTTCTTC. Translated, it gives CASSSTTGTGAGEQFF.

This clonotype was counted at least ten times. This chain connects TRBV6-2 or TRBV6-3 to TRBJ2-3; perhaps TRBD2 as D (6 bases). The CDR3 length is 11 residues. Germline CDR1 reads MNHEY; CDR2 reads SVGEGT. The germline V and J ends were trimmed by 6 bases and 5 bases, with 6 bases remaining between them. The CDR3 sequence is CASRRGDTQYF. DNA for the CDR3: TGTGCCAGCAGGCGGGGAGATACGCAGTATTTT.

There are many counts of this clonotype. The genes are TRBV4-1 and TRBJ2-1; D gene uncertain. Trimming took off 1 base at V and 5 bases at J, with 15 bases between the two ends. This CDR3 has 16 amino acids. Germline CDR1 reads MGHRA; CDR2 reads YSYEKL. In DNA, the CDR3 is TGCGCCAGCAGCCAAGGGAGAGGACGTTCCAACAATGAGCAGTTCTTC. It specifies CASSQGRGRSNNEQFF.

This clonotype was seen at least ten times. The chain joins TRBV9 to TRBJ2-7; D unresolved. The CDR3 runs to 14 residues. The germline V and J ends were trimmed by 0 bases and 4 bases, with 11 bases remaining between them. CDR1 is SGDLS, CDR2 YYNGEE, per germline. The CDR3, as DNA: TGTGCCAGCAGCGTAGAGGCCAGCTCTTACGAGCAGTACTTC. Translated, it gives CASSVEASSYEQYF.

The V gene is TRBV6-1, the J gene TRBJ1-1; D possibly corresponds to TRBD1 (5 bases). CDR1 and CDR2 from the germline V gene are MNHNS and SASEGT. This CDR3 spans 14 amino acids. V was pared by 5 bases and J by 4 bases, with 14 bases between. The CDR3 spells CASSLPGGGTEAFF. The CDR3 nucleotides are TGTGCCAGCAGTCTCCCCGGGGGGGGCACTGAAGCTTTCTTT.

The table lists this clonotype with many counts. V gene TRBV7-2 combines with J gene TRBJ1-6; perhaps TRBD1 as D (6 bases). The CDR3 covers 15 residues. Germline CDR1 reads SGHTA; CDR2 reads FQGNSA. Deletions cut 5 bases from V and 5 bases from J, with 13 bases between. CDR3 amino acids: CASSPTDSDNSPLHF. CDR3 bases: TGTGCCAGCAGCCCAACGGACAGCGATAATTCACCCCTCCACTTT.

This clonotype was counted many times. V is TRBV20-1 and J is TRBJ2-7; the D is unclear. CDR1 is DFQATT and CDR2 is SNEGSKA in the germline V gene (reference sequence). The CDR3 sequence is 13 residues long. CDR3 in amino acids: CSALDGASYEQYF. CDR3 sequence (DNA): TGCAGCGCCCTGGACGGAGCCTCCTACGAGCAGTACTTC.

This clonotype has at least ten counts. The gene calls are TRBV28 and TRBJ2-3, with D possibly matching TRBD2 (6 bases). V shed 6 bases and J shed 0 bases, with 16 bases lying between them. This CDR3 comprises 16 residues. Germline values: CDR1 MDHEN, CDR2 SYDVKM. CDR3 sequence (DNA): TGTGCCAGCAGGGGCGGAGGGGTTAAAAGCACAGATACGCAGTATTTT. Translation gives CASRGGGVKSTDTQYF.

This clonotype was found many times. The chain uses TRBV19 and TRBJ2-1; TRBD2 matches at 8 bases. The V segment lost 6 bases and the J segment 5 bases; nucleotides outside the gene matches: 15. The CDR3 runs to 17 residues. Germline V gene sequence: CDR1 LNHDA, CDR2 SQIVND (reference sequence). The CDR3 sequence is CASSNQGYSGDNNEQFF. The CDR3 region has the DNA TGTGCCAGTAGCAACCAGGGGTATAGCGGGGACAACAATGAGCAGTTCTTC.

The table lists this clonotype with many counts. This chain connects TRBV5-1 to TRBJ2-7; TRBD1 agrees at 9 bases. Germline V gene sequence: CDR1 SGHRS, CDR2 YFSETQ. The CDR3 totals 18 residues. The V segment lost 0 bases and the J segment 4 bases; nucleotides outside the gene matches: 14. CDR3 amino acids: CASSLEGPSGTGTYEQYF. CDR3 DNA sequence: TGCGCCAGCAGCTTGGAGGGACCGAGCGGGACAGGGACGTACGAGCAGTACTTC.

The chain recombines TRBV6-1 with TRBJ1-5; a possible D gene is TRBD1 (6 bases). From germline, CDR1 is MNHNS and CDR2 SASEGT. The CDR3 is 16 residues long. V gave up 6 bases and J gave up 5 bases, with 20 bases separating them. The CDR3 spells CASRTSGTYIDQPQHF. The CDR3 nucleotides are TGTGCCAGCAGGACGTCGGGGACATACATCGATCAGCCCCAGCATTTT.

This chain links TRBV11-3 with TRBJ2-2; 7 bases line up with TRBD1. Trimming took 5 bases from V and 2 from J; bases not matched to a gene: 8. Germline CDR1 and CDR2: SGHNT and YENEEA. The CDR3 extends over 16 amino acids. The CDR3 loop is CASSPLEGANTGELFF. The DNA of the CDR3 is TGTGCCAGCAGCCCCCTAGAGGGGGCAAACACCGGGGAGCTGTTTTTT.

There are many counts of this clonotype. This chain links TRBV10-3 with TRBJ1-3; D is possibly TRBD1 (6 bases). The germline CDR1 and CDR2 sequences are ENHRY and SYGVKD. Trimming cost V 5 bases and J 3 bases, with 17 bases left between them. The CDR3 is made up of 16 amino acids. CDR3 protein: CAISPESGGGGNTIYF. CDR3 nucleotide sequence: TGTGCCATCAGTCCGGAGTCCGGGGGCGGTGGAAACACCATATATTTT.

This clonotype was recorded at least ten times. The V gene is TRBV20-1, the J gene TRBJ1-4; 8 nucleotides agree with TRBD1. Looked up from germline, CDR1 is DFQATT and CDR2 is SNEGSKA (reference sequence). This CDR3 region has 15 residues. J lost 3 bases, V lost 3 bases, and 6 bases had no gene match. CDR3 sequence (DNA): TGCAGTGCTAGGGACAGGGTCATGGCTAATGAAAAACTGTTTTTT. It specifies CSARDRVMANEKLFF.

This clonotype came up many times. V and J are TRBV19 and TRBJ1-1, with D maybe TRBD1 (5 bases). The CDR3 is made up of 14 amino acids. The V gene lost 7 bases and the J gene lost 1 base, with 13 bases spanning the gap. Germline lookup yields CDR1 LNHDA and CDR2 SQIVND (reference sequence). The CDR3 is CASTLRRGNTEAFF. The DNA for the CDR3 is TGTGCCAGTACCCTAAGGAGGGGGAACACTGAAGCTTTCTTT.

Ten or more counts support this clonotype. DNA of the CDR3: TGTGCCAGCAGCCGACTCAGGGAATATAGCAATCAGCCCCAGCATTTT. Translating gives CASSRLREYSNQPQHF. V usage is TRBV7-8 and J usage is TRBJ1-5, with D possibly TRBD1 on 5 matching bases. With 5 bases removed from V and 0 bases from J, the gap between germline ends came to 14 bases. CDR3 length: 16 amino acids. Looked up from germline, CDR1 is SGHVS and CDR2 is FQNEAQ.

As to this clonotype: This likely came from a read error, as a far larger clone is one base away. This rearrangement joins TRBV12-3 or TRBV12-4 to TRBJ2-3; a possible D gene is TRBD1 (5 bases). The CDR3 sequence is 14 residues long. Trimming shortened V by 6 bases and J by 1 base, and 11 bases separated the two germline ends. In nucleotides, the CDR3 is TGTGCCAGCAGGCCAGGGTCTGGCACAGATACGCAGTATTTT. Translated: CASRPGSGTDTQYF.

Details on this clonotype: Given a much more abundant clone one base away, this may be a read error. The chain has TRBV6-2 or TRBV6-3 and TRBJ2-3, with D perhaps assigned TRBD1 or TRBD2 (5 bases each). Trimming took off 10 bases at V and 2 bases at J, with 16 bases between the two ends. This CDR3 has 14 amino acids. The germline CDR1 and CDR2 sequences are MNHEY and SVGEGT. This chain's CDR3 is CAITWDHITDTQYF. The CDR3 region has the DNA TGTGCCATCACATGGGACCACATCACAGATACGCAGTATTTT.

This clonotype was observed many times. The chain employs TRBV15 and TRBJ1-5; D call uncertain. Germline CDR1 is LNHNV and CDR2 is YYDKDF (reference sequence). CDR3 length: 15 amino acids. V was shortened by 0 bases and J by 1 base, with 7 bases between the two germline ends. The DNA of the CDR3 is TGTGCCACCAGCAGAGATATTGGGAGCAATCAGCCCCAGCATTTT. Protein: CATSRDIGSNQPQHF. The full variable domain, with the rest looked up from reference TRBV15 and TRBJ1-5, is DAMVIQNPRYQVTQFGKPVTLSCSQTLNHNVMYWYQQKSSQAPKLLFHYYDKDFNNEADTPDNFQSRRPNTSFCFLDIRSPGLGDTAMYLCATSRDIGSNQPQHFGDGTRLSIL.

This clonotype was observed at least ten times. This sequence joins TRBV5-1 and TRBJ2-3; D is undetermined. CDR3 length: 12 amino acids. The ends were cut back, 0 bases at V and 3 bases at J, with 2 bases in the middle. The germline gives CDR1 SGHRS, CDR2 YFSETQ. As DNA, the CDR3 is TGCGCCAGCAGCTTGGAGACAGATACGCAGTATTTT. It codes for CASSLETDTQYF.

This clonotype was counted ten times or more. The chain has TRBV7-2 and TRBJ2-5; TRBD2 agrees at 12 bases. The germline CDR1 and CDR2 sequences are SGHTA and FQGNSA. CDR3 size: 16 residues. The V and J ends lost 2 bases and 5 bases, in that order; junction bases with no gene match: 6. The CDR3: CASSLLAGGRRETQYF. CDR3 nucleotides: TGTGCCAGCAGCTTACTAGCGGGGGGGCGAAGGGAGACCCAGTACTTC.

This clonotype was counted many times. The chain couples TRBV5-6 to TRBJ2-7; D gene ambiguous. Per germline, CDR1 SGHDT and CDR2 YYEEEE. The CDR3 has 14 amino acids. The V end was cut by 3 bases, the J end by 1 base, with 11 bases between. CDR3 amino acids: CASSSPDGSYEQYF. The CDR3 coding sequence is TGTGCCAGCAGCTCCCCCGACGGGTCCTACGAGCAGTACTTC.

The chain couples TRBV6-5 to TRBJ1-1; possibly TRBD1 for D (5 bases). The CDR3 covers 16 residues. Between the trimmed V and J ends, which lost 4 bases and 14 bases, there was a span of 29 bases. Per the germline V gene, CDR1 is MNHEY and CDR2 is SVGAGI. The CDR3 DNA is TGTGCCAGCAGTTCTCAGGGAGGACTAGCGGGTTACGAGCAGTTCTTT. Residues: CASSSQGGLAGYEQFF.

As for this clonotype: A read error is the likely source, as a far larger clone sits one nucleotide away. The chain carries TRBV6-6 and TRBJ2-7; tentatively, D is TRBD1 or TRBD2 (5 bases each). Germline CDR1 MNHNY, CDR2 SVGAGI (reference sequence). This CDR3 spans 15 amino acids. The CDR3 loop reads CASTEWDLSSYEQSF. DNA of the CDR3: TGTGCCAGCACCGAATGGGACCTAAGCTCCTACGAGCAGTCCTTC.

This clonotype has at least ten counts. CDR3 DNA sequence: TGTGCCAGCAGTTCTAATGAGGGAGATACGCAGTATTTT. This codes for CASSSNEGDTQYF. The V and J genes are TRBV11-2 and TRBJ2-3; TRBD2 is a possible D gene (5 bases). The CDR3 spans 13 residues. The V gene's germline CDR1 is SGHAT and CDR2 FQNNGV. Trimming left V 6 bases short and J 5 bases short, with 12 bases between.

This clonotype was seen at least ten times. The chain has TRBV6-4 and TRBJ2-3, with 12 bases matching TRBD2. The CDR3 totals 15 residues. Germline lookup yields CDR1 MRHNA and CDR2 SNTAGT. V lost 3 bases, J lost 3 bases, and 1 base stayed unmatched. In DNA form, the CDR3 reads TGTGCCAGCAGTGAGACTAGCGGGGGAACAGATACGCAGTATTTT. It yields the protein CASSETSGGTDTQYF.

This clonotype was counted at least ten times. J is TRBJ2-7 and V is TRBV5-6; D unclear. The CDR3 totals 14 residues. In germline, CDR1 is SGHDT, CDR2 YYEEEE. Trimming removed 3 bases from V and 6 bases from J, with 16 bases in between. The CDR3 DNA reads as TGTGCCAGCAGCTACCAACCCCGCTTGGTCGAGCAGTACTTC. Translating gives CASSYQPRLVEQYF.